This T cell receptor (beta chain) is from a study of T cell responses to AZD1222 COVID-19 vaccine. Study-wide context: Pooling covered second doses at about 4 or about 12 weeks.

As regards this clone: Antigen specificity is unknown.

Measured with immunoSEQ multiplex PCR; TCRdb has only the in-frame clones, and not every one. Seen here are 90,000 to 150,000 clones, about 85% observed once, and the top ten hold 2% to 3%. The germline V and J ends were trimmed by 8 bases and 0 bases, with 8 bases remaining between them. The CDR3 covers 14 residues. Germline lookup yields CDR1 LNHDA and CDR2 SQIVND (reference sequence). Study-wide results and limits: Within unmutated variant regions lay the reported targets of nearly half of spike-specific TCRs. Donors were mostly white British, more females; clonal diversity possibly underestimated. Repertoires were sampled only after the peak T cell response.

This clonotype was sampled from an adult in good health. The chain carries TRBV19 and TRBJ1-6; D gene unclear. The material was peripheral blood, obtained on day 0 of AZD1222 vaccination. The CDR3: CASGGDSYNSPLHF. CDR3 in DNA: TGTGCCAGTGGCGGGGACTCCTATAATTCACCCCTCCACTTT.